This T cell receptor (beta chain) was obtained from a study of CD8 T cells in Susac syndrome. In blood CD8+ and CD4+ T cells, TCR beta underwent sequencing. The healthy controls were matched to patients by age and sex. Both CD4+ and CD8+ T cells were negatively isolated, and TEMRA cells underwent FACS enrichment. This CDR3 spans 11 amino acids. Looked up from germline, CDR1 is SQVTM and CDR2 is ANQGSEA. Germline trimming cut 7 bases from V and 8 bases from J; bases unmatched to any gene: 5. An input of about 0.5 to 1 ug of RNA was subjected to reverse transcription using random hexamers. The TCR beta CDR3 was amplified by immunoSEQ multiplex PCR across 54 Vbeta, 13 Jbeta. TCRdb independently ran MiXCR on the immunoSEQ multiplex PCR reads; one entry per CDR3 protein. The sample comprises roughly 200,000 distinct CDR3 sequences, approximately 95% of which are singletons, and approximately 0.1% rests with the top ten.

The chain combines TRBV29-1 with TRBJ1-2; 9 bases line up with TRBD1. Sequenced sample: CD4+ T cells from PBMCs. This receptor was taken from a human donor in good health. For the CDR3, the DNA is TGCAGCGCACAGGGGGCGCGGGGCTACACCTTC. Its translation is CSAQGARGYTF. Supplemented by reference TRBV29-1 and TRBJ1-2, the full variable domain reads SAVISQKPSRDICQRGTSLTIQCQVDSQVTMMFWYRQQPGQSLTLIATANQGSEATYESGFVIDKFPISRPNLTFSTLTVSNMSPEDSSIYLCSAQGARGYTFGSGTRLTVV.